The clone carrying this T cell receptor beta chain was counted many times. Its target is not known. Relative to the germline gene, one junction end is altered; a read error may explain this. These data belong to a study of response to subunit inactivated influenza vaccine. MiXCR, applied by TCRdb to the RT-PCR reads, yields one record per CDR3 protein. This repertoire shows a few hundred thousand distinct CDR3 sequences, just over 20% found once; its top ten account for roughly 10%. The CDR3 loop spans 12 amino acids. From germline, CDR1 is SGHRS and CDR2 YFSETQ. Broader study findings: Authors suggested that a seasonal influenza vaccination recruits few new T cells each time.

This clonotype was sampled from a man in his fifties or sixties who received an inactivated influenza vaccine. This chain connects TRBV5-1 to TRBJ2-5; no clear D gene. Sample: PBMCs from blood, taken 21 months after vaccination. In DNA, the CDR3 is TGTGCCAGCAGCTTGGTCCAAGAGACCCAGTACTTC. As protein: CASSLVQETQYF.